Below, 27 T cell receptor beta chains from the same sample are listed, as sequenced in a study of cytomegalovirus exposure and HLA in healthy donors (dated by TCRdb to 2016 to 2017). Libraries were constructed by the immunoSEQ multiplex PCR assay. TCRdb stores this immuneACCESS table with in-frame sequences only. Part of the clones is absent; in the studies checked, under half of the shortfall reflects unresolved V genes, and no reason is known for the rest. This sample lists 50,000 to 65,000 clones; 89% were detected once. 15% of the sample is in the top ten clones. Sequenced sample: PBMCs. These receptors all come from a woman aged 18 to 35 in good health and CMV-seronegative.

CDR3 in DNA: TGTGCCAGCTCACGATCCGCCAGGGGGCAACGGGGTAACACTGAAGCTTTCTTT. This codes for CASSRSARGQRGNTEAFF. This chain connects TRBV18 to TRBJ1-1, with TRBD1 matching over 8 bases. The CDR3 extends over 18 amino acids. The ends lost 4 bases at V and 2 bases at J; junction bases unmatched: 15. Looked up from germline, CDR1 is KGHSH and CDR2 is LQKENI. Looking up the rest from reference TRBV18 and TRBJ1-1 gives the full variable domain: NAGVMQNPRHLVRRRGQEARLRCSPMKGHSHVYWYRQLPEEGLKFMVYLQKENIIDESGMPKERFSAEFPKEGPSILRIQQVVRGDSAAYFCASSRSARGQRGNTEAFFGQGTRLTVV.

The rearrangement joins TRBV7-8 to TRBJ2-7; D uncertain. The CDR3 has 13 residues. V was cut by 5 bases and J by 4 bases, with 12 bases left in between. Germline assignment: CDR1 SGHVS and CDR2 FQNEAQ. Written as DNA, the CDR3 is TGTGCCAGCAGCGACGCCGGGTCATACGAGCAGTACTTC. Its protein product is CASSDAGSYEQYF.

The rearrangement joins TRBV4-1 to TRBJ1-1, with D perhaps matching TRBD1 (5 bases). Germline assignment: CDR1 MGHRA and CDR2 YSYEKL. Trimming left V 0 bases short and J 4 bases short, with 12 bases between. The CDR3 length is 15 residues. The CDR3 DNA reads as TGCGCCAGCAGCCAAGAACTCAGGGATGGCACTGAAGCTTTCTTT. This gives the protein CASSQELRDGTEAFF.

The V gene is TRBV19, the J gene TRBJ2-7, with 9 positions matching TRBD2. The CDR3 contains 15 residues. CDR1 and CDR2 (germline): LNHDA, SQIVND (reference sequence). The J segment lost 4 bases and the V segment lost 2 bases, leaving 6 bases of the junction unmatched. In nucleotides, the CDR3 is TGTGCCAGTAGTATAACTGGAGCGGGAGGATACGAGCAGTACTTC. Translating it yields CASSITGAGGYEQYF. Complete variable domain (other parts from reference TRBV19 and TRBJ2-7): DGGITQSPKYLFRKEGQNVTLSCEQNLNHDAMYWYRQDPGQGLRLIYYSQIVNDFQKGDIAEGYSVSREKKESFPLTVTSAQKNPTAFYLCASSITGAGGYEQYFGPGTRLTVT.

This sequence joins TRBV10-3 and TRBJ1-2; TRBD1 aligns across 7 bases. The CDR3 sequence is 13 residues long. With V trimmed by 9 bases and J by 5 bases, 9 bases remained unmatched. Germline V lookup: CDR1 ENHRY, CDR2 SYGVKD. DNA for the CDR3: TGTGCCATTACTACCGGGACAGCGTATGGCTACACCTTC. Protein: CAITTGTAYGYTF.

The rearrangement uses TRBV18 and TRBJ2-1, with D uncertain. V shed 3 bases and J shed 5 bases, with 8 bases lying between them. The CDR3 is 13 residues long. Germline CDR1 reads KGHSH; CDR2 reads LQKENI. Here the CDR3 DNA reads TGTGCCAGCTCACCCCCAGGAAACAATGAGCAGTTCTTC. It yields the protein CASSPPGNNEQFF. Supplemented by reference TRBV18 and TRBJ2-1, the full variable domain reads NAGVMQNPRHLVRRRGQEARLRCSPMKGHSHVYWYRQLPEEGLKFMVYLQKENIIDESGMPKERFSAEFPKEGPSILRIQQVVRGDSAAYFCASSPPGNNEQFFGPGTRLTVL.

By sample share, this clone is medium-sized. The genes are TRBV29-1 and TRBJ1-2, with D possibly TRBD1 on 6 matching bases. The CDR3 is 13 amino acids. The V end lost 6 bases, the J end lost 4 bases, and 15 bases lay between the germline ends. Germline-derived CDR1 and CDR2 are SQVTM and ANQGSEA. The DNA for the CDR3 is TGCAGCGTGGCAGATGGACAGTTCTATGGCTACACCTTC. The encoded protein is CSVADGQFYGYTF.

This chain links TRBV5-4 with TRBJ2-1; 8 bases are a match to TRBD1. CDR1 SGHNT and CDR2 YYREEE come from the germline V gene (reference sequence). This CDR3 is 13 amino acids long. Germline trimming cut 3 bases from V and 11 bases from J; bases unmatched to any gene: 7. CDR3 protein: CASSYDRGSQQFF. The CDR3 bases are TGTGCCAGCAGCTACGACAGGGGATCTCAGCAGTTCTTC.

The V gene is TRBV19, the J gene TRBJ2-7; TRBD1 is a possible D gene (5 bases). Per the germline V gene, CDR1 is LNHDA and CDR2 is SQIVND (reference sequence). V was shortened by 5 bases and J by 4 bases, with 12 bases between the two germline ends. The CDR3 covers 13 residues. CDR3 bases: TGTGCCAGTAGTTCCCAGGGTTGGTACGAGCAGTACTTC. Translated: CASSSQGWYEQYF.

Written as DNA, the CDR3 is TGCGCCAGCACCCTTACTAGCGGGACAGATACGCAGTATTTT. It yields the protein CASTLTSGTDTQYF. The chain is built from TRBV5-1 and TRBJ2-3; 9 bases are a match to TRBD2. Germline CDR1 reads SGHRS; CDR2 reads YFSETQ. Trimming cost V 6 bases and J 3 bases; bases outside gene matches: 5. This CDR3 comprises 14 residues.

This clone was observed a few times. The chain uses TRBV6-5 and TRBJ1-1; D is unresolved. This CDR3 region has 14 residues. Germline lookup yields CDR1 MNHEY and CDR2 SVGAGI. The V end lost 0 bases, the J end lost 8 bases, and 13 bases lay between the germline ends. The CDR3 region is CASSYSGLQREAFF. Here the CDR3 DNA reads TGTGCCAGCAGTTACTCGGGCCTTCAAAGGGAAGCTTTCTTT.

This clone was counted between two and nine times. The V call is TRBV27, the J call TRBJ1-5, with D possibly TRBD1 on 5 matching bases. Per germline, CDR1 MNHEY and CDR2 SMNVEV (reference sequence). The CDR3 runs 14 residues. Trimming took 5 bases from V and 3 from J, leaving 11 bases between them. The CDR3: CASSTGGDNQPQHF. Here the CDR3 DNA reads TGTGCCAGCAGTACCGGGGGGGACAATCAGCCCCAGCATTTT.

The chain couples TRBV7-6 to TRBJ2-7; 9 bases map to TRBD1. The ends lost 1 base at V and 6 bases at J; junction bases unmatched: 7. The V gene's germline CDR1 is SGHVS and CDR2 FNYEAQ. This CDR3 has 15 residues. The CDR3 DNA is TGTGCCAGCAGCTTAGTAGTCGGACAGGGGAGCGAGCAGTACTTC. This codes for CASSLVVGQGSEQYF.

This clone was found a few times. The chain links TRBV30 to TRBJ2-1; a possible D gene is TRBD2 (6 bases). The CDR3 contains 15 residues. Germline values: CDR1 GTSNPN, CDR2 SVGIG (reference sequence). The V end was cut by 0 bases, the J end by 5 bases, with 14 bases between. CDR3 coding DNA: TGTGCCTGGAGTGTACTCGGCGGGGCCGACAATGAGCAGTTCTTC. Amino acids: CAWSVLGGADNEQFF.

The chain joins TRBV7-2 to TRBJ2-7; maybe TRBD2 (6 bases). Germline V gives CDR1 SGHTA, CDR2 FQGNSA. V dropped 5 bases and J dropped 3 bases, with 14 bases sitting between them. The CDR3 is 14 amino acids. The CDR3 loop is CASSSRLGHYEQYF. Written as DNA, the CDR3 is TGTGCCAGCAGCAGCAGACTAGGACACTACGAGCAGTACTTC. Using reference TRBV7-2 and TRBJ2-7 for the parts outside the CDR3, the full variable domain is GAGVSQSPSNKVTEKGKDVELRCDPISGHTALYWYRQSLGQGLEFLIYFQGNSAPDKSGLPSDRFSAERTGGSVSTLTIQRTQQEDSAVYLCASSSRLGHYEQYFGPGTRLTVT.

To note about this clone: The same CDR3 can be traced to other DNA sequences in this sample. The chain is built from TRBV4-2 and TRBJ2-7; the match to TRBD2 covers 11 bases. V gave up 0 bases and J gave up 3 bases; unmatched junction bases: 4. Germline loops: CDR1 LGHNA, CDR2 YNFKEQ. This CDR3 has 16 amino acids. The CDR3 sequence is CASSQDLGTSGYEQYF. CDR3 nucleotides: TGTGCCAGCAGCCAAGACTTAGGGACTAGCGGCTACGAGCAGTACTTC.

This rearrangement joins TRBV2 to TRBJ1-1; D ambiguous. CDR3 length: 12 amino acids. V dropped 4 bases and J dropped 6 bases, with 9 bases sitting between them. CDR1 SNHLY and CDR2 FYNNEI come from the germline V gene. The CDR3 DNA reads as TGTGCCAGCAGTGGAGGGAGGCCTGAAGCTTTCTTT. It yields the protein CASSGGRPEAFF. Supplemented by reference TRBV2 and TRBJ1-1, the full variable domain reads EPEVTQTPSHQVTQMGQEVILRCVPISNHLYFYWYRQILGQKVEFLVSFYNNEISEKSEIFDDQFSVERPDGSNFTLKIRSTKLEDSAMYFCASSGGRPEAFFGQGTRLTVV.

The rearrangement joins TRBV7-9 to TRBJ2-2; maybe TRBD1 (6 bases). This CDR3 is 15 amino acids long. Germline CDR1 and CDR2: SEHNR and FQNEAQ (reference sequence). Trimming stripped 5 bases from V and 6 bases from J, with 16 bases between. CDR3 residues: CASSRGQWSSGELFF. DNA for the CDR3: TGTGCCAGCAGCCGCGGACAGTGGTCGTCCGGGGAGCTGTTTTTT.

V usage is TRBV7-9 and J usage is TRBJ1-4, with 11 bases lining up with TRBD1. Per the germline V gene, CDR1 is SEHNR and CDR2 is FQNEAQ (reference sequence). J lost 8 bases, V lost 6 bases, and 8 bases had no gene match. This CDR3 is built from 15 residues. The DNA for the CDR3 is TGTGCCAGCAGTCCACCCGGGACAGGGGGGGAAAAACTGTTTTTT. Translating it yields CASSPPGTGGEKLFF.

The genes are TRBV5-8 and TRBJ1-1; D is uncertain. The CDR3 is 14 residues long. The V gene lost 2 bases and the J gene lost 4 bases, with 12 bases spanning the gap. Germline CDR1 SGHTS, CDR2 YDEGEE. CDR3 nucleotide sequence: TGTGCCAGCAGCTTACAGCCAGCGGGCACTGAAGCTTTCTTT. Its protein is CASSLQPAGTEAFF.

The chain has TRBV5-5 and TRBJ1-2; D gene ambiguous. V lost 2 bases and J 8 bases, leaving 13 bases between the germline ends. The germline CDR1 and CDR2 sequences are SGHKS and YYEKEE (reference sequence). The CDR3 has 13 amino acids. The CDR3 region has the DNA TGTGCCAGCAGCTTATACCGGGAAGGGGGCTACACCTTC. As protein: CASSLYREGGYTF.

CDR3 amino acids: CASSGRGQVLYNEQFF. In nucleotides, the CDR3 is TGTGCCAGCAGTGGAAGAGGACAGGTACTCTACAATGAGCAGTTCTTC. The rearrangement joins TRBV2 to TRBJ2-1; 7 positions match TRBD1. This CDR3 comprises 16 residues. Germline V gene data show CDR1 as SNHLY and CDR2 as FYNNEI. Unmatched junction bases numbered 9, after V lost 4 bases and J lost 3 bases.

The chain uses TRBV6-5 and TRBJ2-7; TRBD2 matches at 10 bases. V shed 6 bases, J shed 2 bases, and the junction held 7 bases outside the gene matches. This CDR3 region has 15 residues. Germline V gene sequence: CDR1 MNHEY, CDR2 SVGAGI. The CDR3 nucleotides are TGTGCCAGCAGGCCCCATAGCGGGAGGCCCTACGAGCAGTACTTC. It translates to CASRPHSGRPYEQYF.

V and J are TRBV6-6 and TRBJ2-5; perhaps TRBD2 as D (6 bases). CDR3 size: 15 residues. The V and J ends lost 4 bases and 2 bases respectively, with 14 bases between them. Germline V gene lookup returns CDR1 MNHNY and CDR2 SVGAGI (reference sequence). In DNA, the CDR3 is TGTGCCAGCAGTTTCCCGGGACTCATTCAAGAGACCCAGTACTTC. This translates into CASSFPGLIQETQYF.

This clone has a single count. The chain's CDR3 is CASRTGTPETQYF. As DNA, the CDR3 is TGTGCCAGCAGAACCGGGACACCAGAAACCCAGTACTTC. The chain recombines TRBV7-9 with TRBJ2-5; D is possibly TRBD1 (6 bases). CDR1 and CDR2 (germline): SEHNR, FQNEAQ (reference sequence). Trimming left V 6 bases short and J 8 bases short, with 16 bases between. This CDR3 region has 13 residues.

The rearrangement uses TRBV5-1 and TRBJ2-5; TRBD2 matches at 14 bases. V was clipped by 0 bases and J by 3 bases; unmatched bases: 4. CDR3 size: 17 residues. From germline, CDR1 is SGHRS and CDR2 YFSETQ. CDR3 bases: TGCGCCAGCAGCTTGGGAGGGGGACTAGCGGGAGAAGAGACCCAGTACTTC. Its protein is CASSLGGGLAGEETQYF.

Written as DNA, the CDR3 is TGTGCCACCAGCAGAATCTCGACTCCGACCGGGGAGCTGTTTTTT. Translating it yields CATSRISTPTGELFF. V is TRBV15 and J is TRBJ2-2; D not certain. The CDR3 has 15 residues. V was shortened by 2 bases and J by 5 bases, with 12 bases between the two germline ends. The germline gives CDR1 LNHNV, CDR2 YYDKDF (reference sequence).